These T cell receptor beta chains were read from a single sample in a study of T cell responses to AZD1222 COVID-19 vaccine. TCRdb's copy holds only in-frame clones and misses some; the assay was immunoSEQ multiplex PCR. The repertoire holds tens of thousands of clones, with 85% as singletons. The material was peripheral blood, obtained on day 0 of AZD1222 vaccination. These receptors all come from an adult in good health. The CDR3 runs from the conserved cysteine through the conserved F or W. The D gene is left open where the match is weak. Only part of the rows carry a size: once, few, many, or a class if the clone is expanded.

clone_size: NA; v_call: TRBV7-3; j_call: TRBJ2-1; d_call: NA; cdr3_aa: CASSPGGTHYNEQFF; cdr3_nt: TGTGCCAGCAGCCCCGGGGGGACACACTACAATGAGCAGTTCTTC
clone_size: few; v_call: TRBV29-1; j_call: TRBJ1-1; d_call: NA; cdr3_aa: CSGQTGRTEAFF; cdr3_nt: TGCAGCGGCCAAACAGGGCGCACTGAAGCTTTCTTT
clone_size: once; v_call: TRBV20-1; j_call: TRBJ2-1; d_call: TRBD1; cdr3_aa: CSASPGGNEQFF; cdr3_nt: TGCAGTGCTAGTCCAGGGGGAAATGAGCAGTTCTTC
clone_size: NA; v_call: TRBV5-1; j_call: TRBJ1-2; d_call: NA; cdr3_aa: CASSLDTSNYGYTF; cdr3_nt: TGCGCCAGCAGCTTGGACACGTCTAACTATGGCTACACCTTC
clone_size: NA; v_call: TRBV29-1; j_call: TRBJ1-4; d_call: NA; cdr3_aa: CSVGGLEKLFF; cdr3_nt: TGCAGCGTTGGCGGGCTCGAAAAACTGTTTTTT
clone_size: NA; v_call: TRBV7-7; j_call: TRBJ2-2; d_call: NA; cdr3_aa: CASSLRGNTGELFF; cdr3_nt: TGTGCTAGCAGCTTACGTGGAAACACCGGGGAGCTGTTTTTT
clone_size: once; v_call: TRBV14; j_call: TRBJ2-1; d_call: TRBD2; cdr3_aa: CASSPSLLAGAHYNEQFF; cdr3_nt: TGTGCCAGCAGCCCCAGTCTACTAGCGGGGGCCCACTACAATGAGCAGTTCTTC
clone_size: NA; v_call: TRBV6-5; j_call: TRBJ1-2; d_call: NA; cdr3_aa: CASSHGTRGYTF; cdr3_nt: TGTGCCAGCAGTCATGGGACTAGGGGCTACACCTTC
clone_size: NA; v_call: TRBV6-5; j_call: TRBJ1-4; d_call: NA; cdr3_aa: CASTPGRSGLLFF; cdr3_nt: TGTGCCAGCACCCCGGGGAGGTCGGGATTGCTGTTTTTT
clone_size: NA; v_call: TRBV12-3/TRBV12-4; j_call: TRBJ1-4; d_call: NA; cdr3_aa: CASRIQENEKLFF; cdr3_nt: TGTGCCAGCAGAATACAGGAAAATGAAAAACTGTTTTTT
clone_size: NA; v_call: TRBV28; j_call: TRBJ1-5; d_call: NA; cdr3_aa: CASSHKIREPQHF; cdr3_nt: TGTGCCAGCAGCCACAAAATAAGGGAGCCCCAGCATTTT
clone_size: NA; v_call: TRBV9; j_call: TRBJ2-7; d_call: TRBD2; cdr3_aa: CASSAGLAGIYEQYF; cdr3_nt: TGTGCCAGCAGCGCGGGACTAGCGGGGATCTACGAGCAGTACTTC
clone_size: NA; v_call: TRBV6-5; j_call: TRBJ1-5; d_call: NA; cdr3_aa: CASTGRGRNQPQHF; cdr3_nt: TGTGCCAGCACTGGCCGGGGTAGAAATCAGCCCCAGCATTTT
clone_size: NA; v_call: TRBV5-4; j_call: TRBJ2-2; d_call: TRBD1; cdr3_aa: CASGTGWELFF; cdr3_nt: TGTGCCAGCGGGACAGGTTGGGAGCTGTTTTTT
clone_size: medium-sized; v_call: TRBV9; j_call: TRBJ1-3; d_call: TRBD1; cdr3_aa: CASSPQPRTGASGNTIYF; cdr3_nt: TGTGCCAGCAGCCCGCAACCTAGGACAGGGGCCTCTGGAAACACCATATATTTT
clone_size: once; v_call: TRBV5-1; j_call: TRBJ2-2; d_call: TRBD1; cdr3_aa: CASSSGQTNTGELFF; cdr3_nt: TGCGCCAGCAGCTCGGGACAGACTAACACCGGGGAGCTGTTTTTT
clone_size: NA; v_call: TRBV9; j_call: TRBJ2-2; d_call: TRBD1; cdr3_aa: CASSVEGQSNTGELFF; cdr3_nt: TGTGCCAGCAGCGTAGAGGGACAGTCGAACACCGGGGAGCTGTTTTTT
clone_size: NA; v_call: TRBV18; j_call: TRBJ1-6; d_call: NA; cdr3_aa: CASSPAGRPDPLHF; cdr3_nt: TGTGCCAGCTCACCGGCGGGACGGCCGGATCCCCTCCACTTT
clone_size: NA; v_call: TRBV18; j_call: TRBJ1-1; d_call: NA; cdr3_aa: CASSPPAGTNTEAFF; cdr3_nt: TGTGCCAGCTCACCACCGGCAGGGACGAACACTGAAGCTTTCTTT
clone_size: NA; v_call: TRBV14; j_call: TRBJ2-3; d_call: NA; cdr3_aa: CASSQTTGYADTQYF; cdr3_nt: TGTGCCAGCAGCCAAACAACAGGGTACGCAGATACGCAGTATTTT
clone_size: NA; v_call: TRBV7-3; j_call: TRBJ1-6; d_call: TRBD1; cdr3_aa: CASSLDRVSPLHF; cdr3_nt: TGTGCCAGCAGCTTAGACAGGGTCTCACCCCTCCACTTT
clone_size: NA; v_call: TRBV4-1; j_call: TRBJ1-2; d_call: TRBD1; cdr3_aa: CASSRRTGGDGYTF; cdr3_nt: TGCGCCAGCAGCCGGAGGACAGGGGGGGATGGCTACACCTTC
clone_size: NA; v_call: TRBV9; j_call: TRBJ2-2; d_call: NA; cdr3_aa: CASSVATTIGPGELFF; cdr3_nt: TGTGCCAGCAGCGTAGCGACAACAATAGGGCCCGGGGAGCTGTTTTTT
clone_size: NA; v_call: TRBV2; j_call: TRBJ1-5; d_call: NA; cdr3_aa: CASQKEGVSNQPQHF; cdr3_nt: TGTGCCTCACAAAAGGAGGGGGTTAGCAATCAGCCCCAGCATTTT
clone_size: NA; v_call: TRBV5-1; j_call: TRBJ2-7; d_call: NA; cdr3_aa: CASSLEAEAYEQYF; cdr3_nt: TGCGCCAGCAGCTTGGAAGCAGAAGCCTACGAGCAGTACTTC
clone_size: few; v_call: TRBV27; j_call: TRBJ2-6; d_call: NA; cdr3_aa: CASVGSGANVLTF; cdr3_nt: TGTGCCAGTGTGGGGTCTGGGGCCAACGTCCTGACTTTC
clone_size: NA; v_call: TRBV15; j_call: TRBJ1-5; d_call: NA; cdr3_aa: CATSNDSLRQGPQHF; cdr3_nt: TGTGCCACCAGCAACGACAGCCTGAGGCAAGGGCCCCAGCATTTT
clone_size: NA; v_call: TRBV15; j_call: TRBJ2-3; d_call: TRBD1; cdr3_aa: CATAGTGGTDTQYF; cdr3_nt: TGTGCCACCGCAGGGACAGGGGGTACAGATACGCAGTATTTT
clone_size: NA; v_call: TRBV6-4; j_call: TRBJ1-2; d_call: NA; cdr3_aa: CASSIRTVSPSPPVHGYTF; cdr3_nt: TGTGCCAGCAGCATACGGACAGTATCCCCCTCCCCCCCCGTCCATGGCTACACCTTC
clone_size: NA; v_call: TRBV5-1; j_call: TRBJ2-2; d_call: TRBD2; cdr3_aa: CASRAPSGGASGELFF; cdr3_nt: TGCGCCAGCCGAGCCCCTAGCGGGGGGGCTTCCGGGGAGCTGTTTTTT
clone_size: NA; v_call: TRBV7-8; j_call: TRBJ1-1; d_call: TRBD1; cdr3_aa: CASSSGTGTITEAFF; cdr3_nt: TGTGCCAGCAGCTCAGGGACAGGAACGATCACTGAAGCTTTCTTT
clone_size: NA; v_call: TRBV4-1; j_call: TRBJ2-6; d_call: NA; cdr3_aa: CASSQDGGVGANVLTF; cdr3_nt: TGCGCCAGCAGCCAAGATGGCGGGGTTGGGGCCAACGTCCTGACTTTC
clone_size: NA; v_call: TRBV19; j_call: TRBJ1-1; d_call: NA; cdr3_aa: CASNLGGENTEAFF; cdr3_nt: TGTGCCAGTAACCTAGGGGGGGAGAACACTGAAGCTTTCTTT
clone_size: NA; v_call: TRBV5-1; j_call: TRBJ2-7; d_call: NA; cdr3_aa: CASSLGQMTYEQYF; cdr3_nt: TGCGCCAGCAGCTTGGGACAGATGACCTACGAGCAGTACTTC
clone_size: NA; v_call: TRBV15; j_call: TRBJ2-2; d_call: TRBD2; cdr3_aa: CATSRGGGARDGELFF; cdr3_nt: TGTGCCACCAGCAGAGGCGGGGGGGCCCGGGACGGGGAGCTGTTTTTT
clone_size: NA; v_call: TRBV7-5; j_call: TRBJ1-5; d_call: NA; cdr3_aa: CARSLRDREASNQPQHF; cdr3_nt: TGTGCCAGAAGCCTCCGGGACAGGGAGGCGAGCAATCAGCCCCAGCATTTT
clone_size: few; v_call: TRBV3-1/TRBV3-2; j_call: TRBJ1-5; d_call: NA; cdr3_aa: CASSRPGGNQPQHF; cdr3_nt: TGTGCCAGCAGCCGACCCGGGGGCAATCAGCCCCAGCATTTT
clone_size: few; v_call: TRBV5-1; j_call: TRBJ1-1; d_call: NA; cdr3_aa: CASSLDGRSNTEAFF; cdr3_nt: TGCGCCAGCAGCTTGGACGGCAGATCGAACACTGAAGCTTTCTTT
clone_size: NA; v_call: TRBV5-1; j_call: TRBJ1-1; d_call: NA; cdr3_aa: CASSTGRTEAFF; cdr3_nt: TGCGCCAGCAGCACCGGCAGGACTGAAGCTTTCTTT
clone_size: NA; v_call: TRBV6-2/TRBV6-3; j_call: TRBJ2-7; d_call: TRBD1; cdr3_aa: CASSYYPRGRLEQYF; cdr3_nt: TGTGCCAGCAGTTACTATCCCAGGGGGCGTCTCGAGCAGTACTTC
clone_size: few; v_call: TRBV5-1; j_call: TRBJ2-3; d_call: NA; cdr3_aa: CASRSIRDLTDTQYF; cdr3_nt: TGCGCCAGCAGGAGTATTAGGGACCTCACAGATACGCAGTATTTT
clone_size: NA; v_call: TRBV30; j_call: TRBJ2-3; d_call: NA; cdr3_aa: CAWSETDTQYF; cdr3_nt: TGTGCCTGGAGTGAGACAGATACGCAGTATTTT
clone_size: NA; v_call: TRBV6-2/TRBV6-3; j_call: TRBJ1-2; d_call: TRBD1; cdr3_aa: CASSETGKDGYTF; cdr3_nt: TGTGCCAGCAGTGAGACAGGGAAGGATGGCTACACCTTC
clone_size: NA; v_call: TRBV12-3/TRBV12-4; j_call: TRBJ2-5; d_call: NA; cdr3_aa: CASSFRQGETQYF; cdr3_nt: TGTGCCAGCAGTTTTAGGCAGGGGGAGACCCAGTACTTC
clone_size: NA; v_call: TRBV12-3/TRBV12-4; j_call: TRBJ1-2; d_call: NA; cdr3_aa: CASSQQVRGYTF; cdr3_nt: TGTGCCAGCAGTCAACAGGTGCGTGGCTACACCTTC
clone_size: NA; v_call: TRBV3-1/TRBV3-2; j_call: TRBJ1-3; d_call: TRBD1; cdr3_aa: CASSQALTGFGNTIYF; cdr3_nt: TGTGCCAGCAGCCAAGCCTTGACAGGGTTTGGAAACACCATATATTTT
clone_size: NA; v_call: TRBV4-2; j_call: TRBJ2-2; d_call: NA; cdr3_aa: CASSQGSRTGLTGELFF; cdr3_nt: TGTGCCAGCAGCCAAGGGTCCAGAACAGGATTGACCGGGGAGCTGTTTTTT
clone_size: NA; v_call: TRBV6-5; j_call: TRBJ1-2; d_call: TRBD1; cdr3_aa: CASRQTGGLYGYTF; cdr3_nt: TGTGCCAGCAGACAGACAGGGGGACTCTATGGCTACACCTTC
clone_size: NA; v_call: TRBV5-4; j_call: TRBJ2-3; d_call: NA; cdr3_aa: CASSLVGGSVTDTQYF; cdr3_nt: TGTGCCAGCAGCTTGGTGGGAGGATCAGTCACAGATACGCAGTATTTT
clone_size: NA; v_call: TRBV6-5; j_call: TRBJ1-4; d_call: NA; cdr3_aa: CASSYRERANEKLFF; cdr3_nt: TGTGCCAGCAGTTACAGGGAGCGGGCTAATGAAAAACTGTTTTTT
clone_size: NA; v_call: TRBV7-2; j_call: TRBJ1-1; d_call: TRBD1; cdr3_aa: CASSLKSVGQGGTEAFF; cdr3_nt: TGTGCCAGCAGCTTAAAATCCGTTGGACAGGGGGGTACTGAAGCTTTCTTT
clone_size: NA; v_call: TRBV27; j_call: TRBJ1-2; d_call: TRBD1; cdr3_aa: CASSFGQGLGGYTF; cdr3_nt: TGTGCCAGCAGTTTTGGACAGGGACTTGGAGGCTACACCTTC